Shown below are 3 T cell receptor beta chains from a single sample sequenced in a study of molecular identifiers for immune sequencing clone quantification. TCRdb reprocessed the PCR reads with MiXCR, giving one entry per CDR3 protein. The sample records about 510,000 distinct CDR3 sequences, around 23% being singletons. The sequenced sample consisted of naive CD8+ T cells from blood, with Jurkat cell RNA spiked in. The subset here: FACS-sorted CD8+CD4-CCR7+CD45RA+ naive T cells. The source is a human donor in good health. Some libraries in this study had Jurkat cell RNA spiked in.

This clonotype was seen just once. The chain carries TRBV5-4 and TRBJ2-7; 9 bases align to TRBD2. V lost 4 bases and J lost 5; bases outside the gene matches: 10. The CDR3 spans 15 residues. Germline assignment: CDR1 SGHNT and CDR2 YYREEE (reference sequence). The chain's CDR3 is CASSAYGAGGHEQYF. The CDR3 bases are TGTGCCAGCAGCGCTTACGGAGCGGGGGGCCACGAGCAGTACTTC. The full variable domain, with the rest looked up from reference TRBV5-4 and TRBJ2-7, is ETGVTQSPTHLIKTRGQQVTLRCSSQSGHNTVSWYQQALGQGPQFIFQYYREEENGRGNFPPRFSGLQFPNYSSELNVNALELDDSALYLCASSAYGAGGHEQYFGPGTRLTVT.

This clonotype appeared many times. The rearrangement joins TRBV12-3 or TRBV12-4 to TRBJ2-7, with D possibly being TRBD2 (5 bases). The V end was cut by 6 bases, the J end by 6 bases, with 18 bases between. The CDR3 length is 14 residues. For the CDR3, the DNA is TGTGCCAGCAGCCCGGGCGGAGGAAGCTCCGAGCAGTACTTC. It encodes CASSPGGGSSEQYF.

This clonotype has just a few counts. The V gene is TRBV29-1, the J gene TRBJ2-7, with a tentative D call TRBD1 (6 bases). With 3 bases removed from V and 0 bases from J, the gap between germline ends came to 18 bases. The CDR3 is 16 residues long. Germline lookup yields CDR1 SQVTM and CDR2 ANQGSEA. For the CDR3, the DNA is TGCAGCGTTGAGGGGGTGAGAACAGGGAGCTCCTACGAGCAGTACTTC. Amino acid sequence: CSVEGVRTGSSYEQYF.